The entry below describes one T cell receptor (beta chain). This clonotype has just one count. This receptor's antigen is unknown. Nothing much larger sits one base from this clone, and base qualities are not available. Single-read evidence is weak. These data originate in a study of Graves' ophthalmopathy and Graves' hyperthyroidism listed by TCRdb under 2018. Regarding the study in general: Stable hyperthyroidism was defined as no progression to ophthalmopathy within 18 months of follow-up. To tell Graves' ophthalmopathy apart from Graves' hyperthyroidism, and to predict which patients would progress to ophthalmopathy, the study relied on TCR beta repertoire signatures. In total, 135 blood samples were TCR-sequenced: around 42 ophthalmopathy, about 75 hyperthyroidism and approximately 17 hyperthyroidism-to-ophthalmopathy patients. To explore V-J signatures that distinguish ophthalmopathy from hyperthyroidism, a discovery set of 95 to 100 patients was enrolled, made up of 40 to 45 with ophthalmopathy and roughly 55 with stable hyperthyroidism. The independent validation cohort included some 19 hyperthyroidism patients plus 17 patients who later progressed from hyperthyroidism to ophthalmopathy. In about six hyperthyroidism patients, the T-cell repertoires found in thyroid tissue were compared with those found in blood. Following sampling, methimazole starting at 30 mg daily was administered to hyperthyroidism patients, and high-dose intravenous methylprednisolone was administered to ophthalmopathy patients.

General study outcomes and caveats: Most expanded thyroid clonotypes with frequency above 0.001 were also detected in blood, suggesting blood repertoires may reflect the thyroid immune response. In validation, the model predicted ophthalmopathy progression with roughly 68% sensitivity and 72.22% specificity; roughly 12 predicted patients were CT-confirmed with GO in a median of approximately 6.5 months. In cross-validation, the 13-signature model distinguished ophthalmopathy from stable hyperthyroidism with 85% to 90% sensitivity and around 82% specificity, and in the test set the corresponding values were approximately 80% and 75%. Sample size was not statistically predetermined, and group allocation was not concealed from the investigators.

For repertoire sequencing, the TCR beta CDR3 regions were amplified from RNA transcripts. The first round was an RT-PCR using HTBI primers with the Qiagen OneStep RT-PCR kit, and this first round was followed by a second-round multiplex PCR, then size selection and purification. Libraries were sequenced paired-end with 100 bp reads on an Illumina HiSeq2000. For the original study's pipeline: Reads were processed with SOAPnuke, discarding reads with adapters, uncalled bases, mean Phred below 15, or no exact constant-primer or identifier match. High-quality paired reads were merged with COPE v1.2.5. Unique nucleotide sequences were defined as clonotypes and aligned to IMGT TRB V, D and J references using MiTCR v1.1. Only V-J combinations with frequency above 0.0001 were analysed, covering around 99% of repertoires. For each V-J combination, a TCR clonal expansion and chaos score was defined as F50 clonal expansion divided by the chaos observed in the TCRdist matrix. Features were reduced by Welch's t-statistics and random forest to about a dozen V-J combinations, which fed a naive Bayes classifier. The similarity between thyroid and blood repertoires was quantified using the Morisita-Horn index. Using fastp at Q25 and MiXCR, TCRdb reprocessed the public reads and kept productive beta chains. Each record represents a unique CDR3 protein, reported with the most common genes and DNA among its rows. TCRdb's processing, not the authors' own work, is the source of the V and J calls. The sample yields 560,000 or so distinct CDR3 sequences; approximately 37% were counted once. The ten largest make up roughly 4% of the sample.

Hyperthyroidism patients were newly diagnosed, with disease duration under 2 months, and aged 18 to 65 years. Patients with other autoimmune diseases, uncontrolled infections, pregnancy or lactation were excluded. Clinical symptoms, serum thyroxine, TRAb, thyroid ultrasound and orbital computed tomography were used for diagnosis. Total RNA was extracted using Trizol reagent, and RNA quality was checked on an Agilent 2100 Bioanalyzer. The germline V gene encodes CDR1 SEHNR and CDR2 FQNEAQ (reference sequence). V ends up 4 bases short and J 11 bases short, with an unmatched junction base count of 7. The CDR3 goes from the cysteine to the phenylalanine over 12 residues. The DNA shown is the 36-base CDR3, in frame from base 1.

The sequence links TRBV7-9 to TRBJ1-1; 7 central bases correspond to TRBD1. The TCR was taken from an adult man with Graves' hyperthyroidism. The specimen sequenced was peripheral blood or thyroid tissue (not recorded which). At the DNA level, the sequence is TGTGCCAGCAGCTCCCCGGGACAGACGGCTTTCTTT. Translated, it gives CASSSPGQTAFF.